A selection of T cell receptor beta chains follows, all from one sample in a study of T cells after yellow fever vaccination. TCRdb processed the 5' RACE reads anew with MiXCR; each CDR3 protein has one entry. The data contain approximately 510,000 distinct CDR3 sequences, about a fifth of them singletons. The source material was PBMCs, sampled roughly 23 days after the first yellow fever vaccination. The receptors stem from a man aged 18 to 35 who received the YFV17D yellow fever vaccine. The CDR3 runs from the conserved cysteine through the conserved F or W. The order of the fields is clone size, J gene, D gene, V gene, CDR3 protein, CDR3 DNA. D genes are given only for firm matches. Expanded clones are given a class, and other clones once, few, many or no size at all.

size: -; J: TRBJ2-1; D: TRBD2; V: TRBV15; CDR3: CATSRTSGEVNEQFF; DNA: TGTGCCACCAGCAGGACTAGCGGGGAAGTCAATGAGCAGTTCTTC
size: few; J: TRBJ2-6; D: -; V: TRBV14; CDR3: CASSPPARDSTWPGANVLTF; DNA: TGTGCCAGCAGCCCCCCAGCGCGGGACAGTACTTGGCCTGGGGCCAACGTCCTGACTTTC
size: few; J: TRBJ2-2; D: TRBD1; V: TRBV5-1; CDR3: CASSASGQGGGELFF; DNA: TGCGCCAGCAGCGCATCGGGACAGGGCGGCGGGGAGCTGTTTTTT
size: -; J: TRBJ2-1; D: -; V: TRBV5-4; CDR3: CASSFGGRTEQFF; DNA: TGTGCCAGCAGCTTCGGGGGCCGGACCGAGCAGTTCTTC
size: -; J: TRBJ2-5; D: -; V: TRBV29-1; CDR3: CSARPSYLRETQYF; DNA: TGCAGCGCTCGACCTAGTTACCTGAGGGAGACCCAGTACTTC
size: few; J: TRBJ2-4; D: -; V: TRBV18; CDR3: CASSPPGKVTKNIQYF; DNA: TGTGCCAGCTCACCACCAGGGAAGGTAACCAAAAACATTCAGTACTTC
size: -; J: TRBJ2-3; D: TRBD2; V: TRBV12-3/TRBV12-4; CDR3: CASSWGTRSTDTQYF; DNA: TGTGCCAGCAGTTGGGGGACTAGGAGCACAGATACGCAGTATTTT
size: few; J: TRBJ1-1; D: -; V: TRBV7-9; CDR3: CASSLGFLENTEAFF; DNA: TGTGCCAGCAGCTTAGGGTTTTTGGAGAACACTGAAGCTTTCTTT
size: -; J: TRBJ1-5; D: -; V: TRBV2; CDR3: CASKRGRDQPQHF; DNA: TGTGCCAGCAAGAGGGGCCGGGACCAGCCCCAGCATTTT
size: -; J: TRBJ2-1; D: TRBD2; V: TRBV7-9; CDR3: CASSLEGGGRTFF; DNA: TGTGCCAGCAGCTTAGAAGGCGGGGGGCGTACGTTCTTC
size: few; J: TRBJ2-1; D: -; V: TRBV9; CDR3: CASSADRSEEFF; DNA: TGTGCCAGCAGCGCCGACAGGTCTGAAGAGTTCTTC
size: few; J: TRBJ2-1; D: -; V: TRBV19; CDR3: CASSTLPGYEQFF; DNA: TGTGCCAGTAGTACACTCCCTGGTTATGAGCAGTTCTTC
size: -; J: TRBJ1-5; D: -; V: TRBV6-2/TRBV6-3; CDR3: CASSYRVSDNQPQHF; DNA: TGTGCCAGCAGTTATCGGGTTTCGGACAATCAGCCCCAGCATTTT
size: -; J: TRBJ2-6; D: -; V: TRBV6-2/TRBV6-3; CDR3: CAHSRGQASSGANVLTF; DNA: TGTGCCCACAGCCGTGGTCAGGCGTCCTCTGGGGCCAACGTCCTGACTTTC
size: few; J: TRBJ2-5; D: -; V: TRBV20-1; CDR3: CSARDSQGLGETQYF; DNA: TGCAGTGCTAGAGATAGCCAGGGGCTAGGGGAGACCCAGTACTTC
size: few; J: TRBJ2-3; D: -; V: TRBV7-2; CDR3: CASRKGGGPDTQYF; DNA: TGTGCCAGCAGGAAGGGGGGAGGGCCAGATACGCAGTATTTT
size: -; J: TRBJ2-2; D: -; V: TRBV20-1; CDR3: CSASGVSAGELFF; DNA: TGCAGTGCGTCCGGGGTTTCGGCCGGGGAGCTGTTTTTT
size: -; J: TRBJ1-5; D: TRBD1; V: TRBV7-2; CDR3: CASTGQDHSNQPQHF; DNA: TGTGCCAGCACGGGACAGGACCATAGCAATCAGCCCCAGCATTTT
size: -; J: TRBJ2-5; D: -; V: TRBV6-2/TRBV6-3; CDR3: CASSAAQSQYF; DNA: TGTGCCAGCAGCGCTGCCCAGTCCCAGTACTTC
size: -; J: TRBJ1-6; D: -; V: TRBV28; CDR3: CASSLGRSYNSPLHF; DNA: TGTGCCAGCAGTTTGGGACGATCCTATAATTCACCCCTCCACTTT
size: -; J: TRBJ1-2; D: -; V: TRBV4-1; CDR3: CASSQDSEGYTF; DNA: TGCGCCAGCAGCCAAGATAGTGAGGGCTACACCTTC
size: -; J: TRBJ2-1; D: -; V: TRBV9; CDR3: CASSPHGGPYNEQFF; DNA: TGTGCCAGCAGCCCACATGGGGGCCCATACAATGAGCAGTTCTTC
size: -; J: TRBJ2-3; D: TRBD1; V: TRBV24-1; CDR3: CATDDREKPDTQYF; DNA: TGTGCCACAGACGACAGGGAAAAGCCAGATACGCAGTATTTT
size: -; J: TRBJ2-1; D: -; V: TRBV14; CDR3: CASSGFNTDEQFF; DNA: TGTGCCAGCAGCGGTTTTAATACGGACGAGCAGTTCTTC
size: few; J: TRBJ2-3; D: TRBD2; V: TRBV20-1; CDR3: CSAINPGRGGATDTQYF; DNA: TGCAGTGCCATCAACCCGGGGCGGGGGGGAGCCACAGATACGCAGTATTTT
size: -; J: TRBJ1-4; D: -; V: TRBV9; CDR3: CASSGQVDLGKLFF; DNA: TGTGCCAGCAGCGGACAGGTCGACCTTGGAAAACTGTTTTTT
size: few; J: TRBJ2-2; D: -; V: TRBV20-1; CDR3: CSARDPVAGELFF; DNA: TGCAGTGCTAGAGATCCCGTGGCCGGGGAGCTGTTTTTT
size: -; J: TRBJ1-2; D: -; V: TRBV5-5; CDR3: CASSPDWDHYGYTF; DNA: TGTGCCAGCAGCCCCGACTGGGACCACTATGGCTACACCTTC
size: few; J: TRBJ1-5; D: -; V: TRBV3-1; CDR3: CASSQDTSNQPQHF; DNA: TGTGCCAGCAGCCAAGATACAAGCAATCAGCCCCAGCATTTT
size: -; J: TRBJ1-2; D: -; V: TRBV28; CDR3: CASSLEADYGYTF; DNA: TGTGCCAGCAGTTTGGAGGCAGACTATGGCTACACCTTC
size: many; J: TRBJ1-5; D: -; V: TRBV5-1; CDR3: CASSVGTGYGQPQHF; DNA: TGCGCCAGCAGCGTCGGAACAGGGTATGGACAGCCCCAGCATTTT
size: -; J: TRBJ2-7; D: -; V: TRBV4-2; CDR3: CASSQSGAETQYF; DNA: TGTGCCAGCAGCCAATCCGGGGCAGAAACGCAGTACTTC
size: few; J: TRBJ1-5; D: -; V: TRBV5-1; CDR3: CASSTPKFSNQPQHF; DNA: TGCGCCAGCAGCACCCCCAAATTCAGCAATCAGCCCCAGCATTTT
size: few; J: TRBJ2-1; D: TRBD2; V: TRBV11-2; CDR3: CASSQRTSGNNEQFF; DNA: TGTGCCAGCAGTCAGAGGACTAGCGGGAACAATGAGCAGTTCTTC
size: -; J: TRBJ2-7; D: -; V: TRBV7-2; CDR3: CASSPRSMLMSSYEQYF; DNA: TGTGCCAGCAGCCCACGTAGTATGCTGATGAGCTCCTACGAGCAGTACTTC
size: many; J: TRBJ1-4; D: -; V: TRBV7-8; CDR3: CASSPRRDGKLFF; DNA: TGTGCCAGCAGCCCCAGGCGAGACGGAAAACTGTTTTTT
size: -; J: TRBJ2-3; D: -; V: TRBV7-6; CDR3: CASSLEWITDTQYF; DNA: TGTGCCAGCAGCTTAGAATGGATAACAGATACGCAGTATTTT
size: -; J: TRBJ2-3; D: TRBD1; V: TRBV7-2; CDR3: CASSSRFGDRGTDTQYF; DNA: TGTGCCAGCAGCTCCCGGTTCGGGGACAGGGGCACAGATACGCAGTATTTT
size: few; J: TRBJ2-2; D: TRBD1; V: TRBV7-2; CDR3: CASSFGTDKPGELFF; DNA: TGTGCCAGCAGCTTCGGGACAGATAAACCCGGGGAGCTGTTTTTT
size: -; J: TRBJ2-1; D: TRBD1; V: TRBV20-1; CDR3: CSATGTGARQQFF; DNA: TGCAGTGCTACCGGGACAGGGGCACGTCAGCAGTTCTTC